The 20 T cell receptor beta chains in this list originate from one sample, sequenced in a study of blood T cell repertoires in COVID-19. The assay was immunoSEQ multiplex PCR, and TCRdb's table has in-frame clones only and misses some. The sample contains about 42,000 clones, 70% to 90% of which appear only once. The sequenced sample consisted of peripheral blood. These receptors were obtained from a human donor in a cohort sampled during active COVID-19.

The J gene is TRBJ1-3, the V gene TRBV30; 7 nucleotides align to TRBD1. Germline lookup yields CDR1 GTSNPN and CDR2 SVGIG (reference sequence). The CDR3 sequence is 16 residues long. With 2 bases clipped from V and 0 bases from J, the junction kept 7 bases outside the gene matches. CDR3 DNA: TGTGCCTGGAGTATGACAGGGCTGTTCTCTGGAAACACCATATATTTT. Protein product: CAWSMTGLFSGNTIYF.

The chain recombines TRBV10-2 with TRBJ2-3; D perhaps matches TRBD1 (7 bases). V was cut by 8 bases and J by 1 base, with 10 bases left in between. The CDR3 extends over 13 amino acids. The germline CDR1 and CDR2 sequences are WSHSY and SAAADI. The CDR3 DNA reads TGCGCCAGCCAGGGGGGCGGCACAGATACGCAGTATTTT. Its translation is CASQGGGTDTQYF.

A single count supports this clone. The chain joins TRBV2 to TRBJ1-2, with D possibly being TRBD1 (5 bases). Trimming took 8 bases from V and 3 from J, leaving 16 bases between them. The CDR3 runs to 14 residues. Germline values: CDR1 SNHLY, CDR2 FYNNEI. CDR3 protein: CASEEVGGDYGYTF. Written as DNA, the CDR3 is TGTGCCAGCGAGGAGGTCGGAGGGGACTATGGCTACACCTTC.

The chain uses TRBV4-1 and TRBJ1-2; no clear D. Germline CDR1 and CDR2: MGHRA and YSYEKL. The CDR3 covers 12 residues. V was shortened by 5 bases and J by 6 bases, with 10 bases between the two germline ends. Here the CDR3 DNA reads TGCGCCAGCAGCGGGGAGGGTAATGGCTACACCTTC. Translated, it gives CASSGEGNGYTF.

The chain employs TRBV6-6 and TRBJ1-2, with unresolved D. The CDR3 is made up of 13 amino acids. Germline V lookup: CDR1 MNHNY, CDR2 SVGAGI (reference sequence). Trimming removed 6 bases from V and 3 bases from J, with 11 bases in between. The CDR3 DNA sequence: TGTGCCAGCAGCCCGGGGATGGACTATGGCTACACCTTC. Encoded protein: CASSPGMDYGYTF.

The J gene is TRBJ2-7, the V gene TRBV7-2; 7 nucleotides align to TRBD2. CDR3 size: 15 residues. The germline gives CDR1 SGHTA, CDR2 FQGNSA. Unmatched junction bases numbered 9, after V lost 3 bases and J lost 4 bases. CDR3 nucleotide sequence: TGTGCCAGCAGCTTCACCGGCGGGGGACCTTACGAGCAGTACTTC. Translated, it gives CASSFTGGGPYEQYF.

This clone was counted a single time. This chain uses TRBV6-6 with TRBJ2-5; 11 nucleotides match TRBD2. Per germline, CDR1 MNHNY and CDR2 SVGAGI (reference sequence). This CDR3 has 15 residues. With 7 bases clipped from V and 2 bases from J, the junction kept 6 bases outside the gene matches. The CDR3 DNA is TGTGCCAGCACCTCAACTAGCGGGGGTCAAGAGACCCAGTACTTC. Residues: CASTSTSGGQETQYF.

The V and J genes are TRBV19 and TRBJ1-2; D perhaps matches TRBD1 (6 bases). Between the trimmed V and J ends, which lost 6 bases and 5 bases, there was a span of 10 bases. CDR1 is LNHDA and CDR2 is SQIVND in the germline V gene (reference sequence). This CDR3 comprises 12 residues. In nucleotides, the CDR3 is TGTGCCAGTAGAAACAGGGCATATGGCTACACCTTC. This gives the protein CASRNRAYGYTF.

This clone was recorded once. The V call is TRBV5-1, the J call TRBJ2-1, with TRBD2 identical over 9 bases. The junction had 9 bases not matched to a gene; V was cut back by 1 base and J by 10 bases. This CDR3 is 15 amino acids long. CDR1 is SGHRS and CDR2 is YFSETQ in the germline V gene. The CDR3: CASSLSSGGTLEQFF. The DNA of the CDR3 is TGCGCCAGCAGCTTGAGCAGCGGGGGGACCCTGGAGCAGTTCTTC.

The V gene is TRBV4-1, the J gene TRBJ1-4, with D unresolved. CDR1 MGHRA and CDR2 YSYEKL come from the germline V gene. The CDR3 sequence is 16 residues long. V lost 1 base, J lost 0 bases, and 9 bases lay in between. The CDR3 sequence is CASSQVGRSTNEKLFF. CDR3 DNA: TGCGCCAGCAGCCAAGTAGGGAGATCAACTAATGAAAAACTGTTTTTT.

V gene TRBV7-9 combines with J gene TRBJ2-1, with a tentative D call TRBD2 (7 bases). V shed 3 bases and J shed 1 base, with 19 bases lying between them. The V gene's germline CDR1 is SEHNR and CDR2 FQNEAQ (reference sequence). This CDR3 comprises 18 residues. In DNA, the CDR3 is TGTGCCAGCAGCTTGGGCGGGGGCTCCCTTGGGTCCTACAATGAGCAGTTCTTC. It yields the protein CASSLGGGSLGSYNEQFF.

The chain joins TRBV19 to TRBJ2-7; weak D call: TRBD1 (5 bases). The CDR3 totals 14 residues. V lost 2 bases to trimming and J lost 4 bases, with 12 bases between them. Germline CDR1 and CDR2: LNHDA and SQIVND (reference sequence). The chain's CDR3 is CASSISDSKYEQYF. The CDR3 region has the DNA TGTGCCAGTAGTATAAGCGACAGCAAGTACGAGCAGTACTTC.

This chain connects TRBV30 to TRBJ1-5; D uncertain. This CDR3 is 13 amino acids long. Germline V gene sequence: CDR1 GTSNPN, CDR2 SVGIG (reference sequence). Between the trimmed V and J ends, which lost 3 bases and 4 bases, there was a span of 10 bases. This CDR3 reads CAWSAGPNQPQHF. The CDR3 DNA reads TGTGCCTGGAGCGCCGGTCCTAATCAGCCCCAGCATTTT. The whole variable domain, filled in from reference TRBV30 and TRBJ1-5, reads SQTIHQWPATLVQPVGSPLSLECTVEGTSNPNLYWYRQAAGRGLQLLFYSVGIGQISSEVPQNLSASRPQDRQFILSSKKLLLSDSGFYLCAWSAGPNQPQHFGDGTRLSIL.

The chain carries TRBV5-5 and TRBJ1-2; unclear D gene. CDR1 is SGHKS and CDR2 is YYEKEE in the germline V gene (reference sequence). V was trimmed by 0 bases and J by 7 bases, leaving 13 bases between them. The CDR3 has 14 residues. CDR3 nucleotide sequence: TGTGCCAGCAGCTTGGAAGCCGGAGTGGGTGGCTACACCTTC. It translates to CASSLEAGVGGYTF.

The rearrangement joins TRBV3-1 (or the pseudogene TRBV3-2) to TRBJ1-4; D gene unclear. CDR1 LGHDT and CDR2 YNNKEL come from the germline V gene (reference sequence). V was clipped by 4 bases and J by 3 bases, with 12 bases between them. The CDR3 spans 15 residues. Here the CDR3 reads CASSPPAGSNEKLFF. CDR3 nucleotide sequence: TGTGCCAGCAGCCCTCCCGCAGGCTCTAATGAAAAACTGTTTTTT.

J is TRBJ2-3 and V is TRBV5-6; 12 nucleotides agree with TRBD2. The CDR3 sequence is 16 residues long. After removal of 3 bases from V and 3 bases from J, the junction contained 5 bases not matched to a gene. Germline CDR1 reads SGHDT; CDR2 reads YYEEEE. The CDR3 nucleotides are TGTGCCAGCAGCTCGCTAGCGGGGGGGCCTACAGATACGCAGTATTTT. Translating it yields CASSSLAGGPTDTQYF.

CDR3 DNA sequence: TGTGCCAGCAGTGATCGACAGGCCTCGAACACCGGGGAGCTGTTTTTT. This translates into CASSDRQASNTGELFF. This rearrangement joins TRBV9 to TRBJ2-2, with a tentative D call TRBD1 (6 bases). The CDR3 consists of 16 residues. The V and J ends lost 5 bases and 0 bases respectively, with 14 bases between them. Germline CDR1 reads SGDLS; CDR2 reads YYNGEE.

V gene TRBV30 combines with J gene TRBJ2-5; 8 bases are a match to TRBD2. The CDR3 runs 14 residues. In germline, CDR1 is GTSNPN, CDR2 SVGIG (reference sequence). The junction had 6 bases not matched to a gene; V was cut back by 2 bases and J by 4 bases. CDR3: CAWSPGSGGETQYF. Written as DNA, the CDR3 is TGTGCCTGGAGTCCGGGGAGCGGGGGAGAGACCCAGTACTTC.

The rearrangement joins TRBV5-1 to TRBJ2-1, with 13 bases fitting TRBD2. CDR1 and CDR2 from the germline V gene are SGHRS and YFSETQ. The junction had 8 bases not matched to a gene; V was cut back by 4 bases and J by 4 bases. This CDR3 region has 17 residues. CDR3 in amino acids: CASSGGLAGALYNEQFF. CDR3 coding DNA: TGCGCCAGCAGCGGCGGACTAGCGGGGGCCTTATACAATGAGCAGTTCTTC.

V and J are TRBV9 and TRBJ1-3, with 12 bases identical to TRBD1. The J segment lost 3 bases and the V segment lost 0 bases, leaving 7 bases of the junction unmatched. Germline V gene lookup returns CDR1 SGDLS and CDR2 YYNGEE. The CDR3 extends over 18 amino acids. Written as DNA, the CDR3 is TGTGCCAGCAGCGTAGAAGGGACAGGGGGCTTAGGTGGAAACACCATATATTTT. Translating gives CASSVEGTGGLGGNTIYF.